This TCR beta chain emerged from a study of identical twins. This CDR3 region has 14 residues. CDR1 and CDR2 (germline): SGHAT, FQNNGV. Trimming cost V 6 bases and J 7 bases, with 18 bases left between them. TCRdb independently ran MiXCR on the 5' RACE reads; one entry per CDR3 protein. The table shows 1.5 million to 2 million distinct CDR3 sequences, with about 31% occurring only once. This clonotype was picked up a small number of times. The chain carries TRBV11-2 and TRBJ1-2, with a possible D match to TRBD1 (5 bases). The receptor comes from a newborn girl in good health. Sequencing was carried out using cord blood. CDR3 amino acids: CASRMSGGKSGYTF. As DNA, the CDR3 is TGTGCCAGCAGAATGAGTGGGGGGAAGAGTGGCTACACCTTC.